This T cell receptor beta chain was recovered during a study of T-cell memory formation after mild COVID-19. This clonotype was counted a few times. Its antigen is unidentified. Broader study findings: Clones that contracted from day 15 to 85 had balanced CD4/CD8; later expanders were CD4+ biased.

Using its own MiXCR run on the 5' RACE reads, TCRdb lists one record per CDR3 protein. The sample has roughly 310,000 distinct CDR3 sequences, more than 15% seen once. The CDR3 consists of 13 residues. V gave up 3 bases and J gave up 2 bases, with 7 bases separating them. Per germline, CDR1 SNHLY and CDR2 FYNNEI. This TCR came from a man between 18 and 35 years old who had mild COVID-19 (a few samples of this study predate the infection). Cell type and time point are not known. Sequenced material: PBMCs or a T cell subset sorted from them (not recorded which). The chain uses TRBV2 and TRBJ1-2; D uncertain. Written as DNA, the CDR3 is TGTGCCAGCAGTGATAGCAGCAACTATGGCTACACCTTC. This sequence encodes CASSDSSNYGYTF. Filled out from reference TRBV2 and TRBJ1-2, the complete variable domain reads EPEVTQTPSHQVTQMGQEVILRCVPISNHLYFYWYRQILGQKVEFLVSFYNNEISEKSEIFDDQFSVERPDGSNFTLKIRSTKLEDSAMYFCASSDSSNYGYTFGSGTRLTVV.